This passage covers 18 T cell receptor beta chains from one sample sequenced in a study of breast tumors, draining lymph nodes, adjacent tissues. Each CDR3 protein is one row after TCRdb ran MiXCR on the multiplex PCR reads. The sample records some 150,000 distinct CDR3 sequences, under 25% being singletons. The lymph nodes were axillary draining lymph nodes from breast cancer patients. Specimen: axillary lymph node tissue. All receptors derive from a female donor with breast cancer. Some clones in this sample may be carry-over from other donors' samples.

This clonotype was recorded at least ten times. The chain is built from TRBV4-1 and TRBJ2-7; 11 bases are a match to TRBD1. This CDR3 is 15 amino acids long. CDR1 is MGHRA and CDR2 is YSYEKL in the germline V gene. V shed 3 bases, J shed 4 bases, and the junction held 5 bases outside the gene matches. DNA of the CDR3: TGCGCCAGCAGCCAGGCCGGGACAGGGGGTTACGAGCAGTACTTC. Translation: CASSQAGTGGYEQYF.

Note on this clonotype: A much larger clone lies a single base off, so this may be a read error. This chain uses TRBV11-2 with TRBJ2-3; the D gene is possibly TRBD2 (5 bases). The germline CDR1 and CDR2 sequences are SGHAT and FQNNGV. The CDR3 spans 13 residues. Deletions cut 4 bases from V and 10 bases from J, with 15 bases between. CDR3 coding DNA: TGTGCCAGCAGCTCAGAGGCGGCGGGTGCGCAGTATTTT. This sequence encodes CASSSEAAGAQYF.

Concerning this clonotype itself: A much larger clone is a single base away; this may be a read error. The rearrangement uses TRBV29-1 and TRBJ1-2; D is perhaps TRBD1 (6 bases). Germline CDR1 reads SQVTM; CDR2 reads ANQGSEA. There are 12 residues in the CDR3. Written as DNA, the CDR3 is TGCAGCGTGGGGACACTTAACTATGGCTTCACCTTC. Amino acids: CSVGTLNYGFTF.

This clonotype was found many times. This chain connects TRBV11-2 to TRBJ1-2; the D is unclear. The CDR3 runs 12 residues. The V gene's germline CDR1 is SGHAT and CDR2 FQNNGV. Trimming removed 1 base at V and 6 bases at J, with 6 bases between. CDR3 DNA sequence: TGTGCCAGCAGCTTAGGGCAGGATGGCTACACCTTC. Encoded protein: CASSLGQDGYTF.

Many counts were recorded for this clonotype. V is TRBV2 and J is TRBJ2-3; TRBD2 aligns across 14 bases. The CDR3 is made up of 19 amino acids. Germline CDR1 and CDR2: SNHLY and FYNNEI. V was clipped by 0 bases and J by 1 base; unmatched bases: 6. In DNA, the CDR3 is TGTGCCAGCAGTGAAGCGGGGACTAGCGGGAGTCGGGGCACAGATACGCAGTATTTT. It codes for CASSEAGTSGSRGTDTQYF.

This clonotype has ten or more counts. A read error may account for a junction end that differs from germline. CDR3 nucleotide sequence: TGTGCCACCAGTGATTTCATTTCAGGGGGACTAGCGAAGACCGGGGAGCTGTTTTTT. Translation gives CATSDFISGGLAKTGELFF. The V gene is TRBV24-1, the J gene TRBJ2-2; 10 bases line up with TRBD2. Germline loops: CDR1 KGHDR, CDR2 SFDVKD. The CDR3 covers 19 residues.

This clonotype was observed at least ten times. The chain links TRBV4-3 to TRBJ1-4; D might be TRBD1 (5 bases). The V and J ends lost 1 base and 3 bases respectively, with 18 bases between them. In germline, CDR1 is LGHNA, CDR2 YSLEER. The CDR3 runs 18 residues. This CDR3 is CASSQGTTGGGPNEKLFF. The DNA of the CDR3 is TGCGCCAGCAGCCAAGGGACCACGGGGGGTGGGCCTAATGAAAAACTGTTTTTT.

CDR3 in amino acids: CASSYGTGLEEKLFF. In DNA, the CDR3 is TGTGCCAGCAGTTACGGGACAGGGCTGGAGGAAAAACTGTTTTTT. The chain has TRBV6-2 or TRBV6-3 and TRBJ1-4; 9 positions match TRBD1. The length of the CDR3 is 15 residues. Germline V lookup: CDR1 MNHEY, CDR2 SVGEGT. Trimming cost V 2 bases and J 8 bases; bases outside gene matches: 6.

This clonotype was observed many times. The CDR3 loop reads CATSKIRRRETQYF. CDR3 bases: TGTGCCACCAGCAAAATCAGGAGAAGGGAGACCCAGTACTTC. This rearrangement joins TRBV15 to TRBJ2-5; D is uncertain. Deletions cut 4 bases from V and 5 bases from J, with 14 bases between. Germline values: CDR1 LNHNV, CDR2 YYDKDF (reference sequence). This CDR3 region has 14 residues.

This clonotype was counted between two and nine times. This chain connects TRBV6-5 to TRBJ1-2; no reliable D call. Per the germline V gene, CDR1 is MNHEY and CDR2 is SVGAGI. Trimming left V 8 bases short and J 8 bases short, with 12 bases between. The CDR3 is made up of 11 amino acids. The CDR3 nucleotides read TGTGCCAGCGGTGGTAGAAGGGGCTACACCTTC. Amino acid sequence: CASGGRRGYTF.

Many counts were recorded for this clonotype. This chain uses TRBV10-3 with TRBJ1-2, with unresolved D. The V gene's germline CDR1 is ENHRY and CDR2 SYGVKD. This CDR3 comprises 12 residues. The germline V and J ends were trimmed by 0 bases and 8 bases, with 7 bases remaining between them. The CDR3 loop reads CAISESLGGYTF. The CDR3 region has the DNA TGTGCCATCAGTGAGTCGCTTGGGGGCTACACCTTC.

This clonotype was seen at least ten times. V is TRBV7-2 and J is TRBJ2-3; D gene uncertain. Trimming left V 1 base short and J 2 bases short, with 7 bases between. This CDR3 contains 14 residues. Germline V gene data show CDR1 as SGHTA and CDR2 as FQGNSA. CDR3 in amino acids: CASSLVDTTDTQYF. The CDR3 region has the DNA TGTGCCAGCAGCTTAGTCGACACCACAGATACGCAGTATTTT.

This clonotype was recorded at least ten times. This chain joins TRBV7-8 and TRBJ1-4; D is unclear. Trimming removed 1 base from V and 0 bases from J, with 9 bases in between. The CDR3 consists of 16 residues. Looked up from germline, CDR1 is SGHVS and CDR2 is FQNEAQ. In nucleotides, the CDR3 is TGTGCCAGCAGCTTAGGCGCACCTGCAACTAATGAAAAACTGTTTTTT. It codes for CASSLGAPATNEKLFF. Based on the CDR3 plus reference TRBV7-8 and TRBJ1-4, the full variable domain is GAGVSQSPRYKVAKRGQDVALRCDPISGHVSLFWYQQALGQGPEFLTYFQNEAQLDKSGLPSDRFFAERPEGSVSTLKIQRTQQEDSAVYLCASSLGAPATNEKLFFGSGTQLSVL.

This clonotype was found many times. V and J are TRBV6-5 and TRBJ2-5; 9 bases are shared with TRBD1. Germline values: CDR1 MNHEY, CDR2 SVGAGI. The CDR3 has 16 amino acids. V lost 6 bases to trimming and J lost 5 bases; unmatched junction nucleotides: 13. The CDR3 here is CASRQGSTGGRETQYF. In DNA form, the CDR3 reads TGTGCCAGCAGACAAGGTTCGACAGGGGGACGGGAGACCCAGTACTTC.

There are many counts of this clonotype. This chain's CDR3 is CASSPGTSGRSRDTQYF. In DNA, the CDR3 is TGCGCCAGCAGCCCCGGGACTAGCGGGAGGAGTAGAGATACGCAGTATTTT. The chain uses TRBV4-3 and TRBJ2-3, with 15 nucleotides matching TRBD2. J was trimmed by 5 bases and V by 4 bases; bases with no gene match: 7. Germline assignment: CDR1 LGHNA and CDR2 YSLEER. The length of the CDR3 is 17 residues.

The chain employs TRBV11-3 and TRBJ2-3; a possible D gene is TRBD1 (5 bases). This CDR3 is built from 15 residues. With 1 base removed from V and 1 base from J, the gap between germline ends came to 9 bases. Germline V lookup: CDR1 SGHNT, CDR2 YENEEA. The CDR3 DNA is TGTGCCAGCAGCTTAGGGATAGGGGGCACAGATACGCAGTATTTT. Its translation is CASSLGIGGTDTQYF.

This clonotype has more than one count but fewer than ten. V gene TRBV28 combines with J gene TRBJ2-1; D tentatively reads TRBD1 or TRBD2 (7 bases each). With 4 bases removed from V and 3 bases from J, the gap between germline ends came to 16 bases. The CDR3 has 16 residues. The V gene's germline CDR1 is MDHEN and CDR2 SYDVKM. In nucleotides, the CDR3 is TGTGCCAGCAGTTCCCCGGGGGGACAGTACTACAATGAGCAGTTCTTC. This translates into CASSSPGGQYYNEQFF.

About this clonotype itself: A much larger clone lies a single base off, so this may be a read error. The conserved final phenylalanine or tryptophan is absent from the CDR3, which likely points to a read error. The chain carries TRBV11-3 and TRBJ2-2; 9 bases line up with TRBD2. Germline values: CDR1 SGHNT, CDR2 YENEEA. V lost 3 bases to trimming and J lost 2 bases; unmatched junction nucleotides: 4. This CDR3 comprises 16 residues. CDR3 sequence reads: CASSFGGRANTGELFL. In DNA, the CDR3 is TGTGCCAGCAGCTTTGGCGGGAGGGCAAACACCGGGGAGCTGTTTCTT.